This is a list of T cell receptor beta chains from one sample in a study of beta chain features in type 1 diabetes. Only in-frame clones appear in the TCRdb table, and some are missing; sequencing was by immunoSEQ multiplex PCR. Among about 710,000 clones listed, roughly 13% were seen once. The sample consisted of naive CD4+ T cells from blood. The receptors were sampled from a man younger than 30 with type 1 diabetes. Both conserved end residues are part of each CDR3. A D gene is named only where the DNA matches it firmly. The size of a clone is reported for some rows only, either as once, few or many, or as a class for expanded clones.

cdr3_aa: CASSPLGPLGEQFF
cdr3_nt: TGTGCCAGCTCACCTTTGGGGCCCCTCGGTGAGCAGTTCTTC
d_call: NA
v_call: TRBV18
j_call: TRBJ2-1
clone_size: NA

cdr3_aa: CASESGSSYEQYF
cdr3_nt: TGTGCCAGCGAGAGCGGGAGCTCCTACGAGCAGTACTTC
d_call: TRBD2
v_call: TRBV6-6
j_call: TRBJ2-7
clone_size: few

cdr3_aa: CASSSRGLQGNNEQFF
cdr3_nt: TGTGCCAGTAGTTCAAGAGGGTTACAGGGGAACAATGAGCAGTTCTTC
d_call: TRBD1
v_call: TRBV19
j_call: TRBJ2-1
clone_size: NA

cdr3_aa: CAWSVGRVDEKLFF
cdr3_nt: TGTGCCTGGAGTGTAGGTCGCGTGGATGAAAAACTGTTTTTT
d_call: NA
v_call: TRBV30
j_call: TRBJ1-4
clone_size: few

cdr3_aa: CAWSAPDREIEAFF
cdr3_nt: TGTGCCTGGAGCGCTCCGGACAGGGAAATTGAAGCTTTCTTT
d_call: TRBD1
v_call: TRBV30
j_call: TRBJ1-1
clone_size: NA

cdr3_aa: CASSQLGGMGIYEQYF
cdr3_nt: TGTGCCAGCAGCCAGCTCGGGGGAATGGGGATCTACGAGCAGTACTTC
d_call: NA
v_call: TRBV14
j_call: TRBJ2-7
clone_size: NA

cdr3_aa: CASSTRTGRSTEAFF
cdr3_nt: TGTGCCAGCAGCACTCGGACAGGGAGGAGCACTGAAGCTTTCTTT
d_call: TRBD1
v_call: TRBV14
j_call: TRBJ1-1
clone_size: NA

cdr3_aa: CASSSPGTLGNEQFF
cdr3_nt: TGTGCCAGCAGTTCCCCCGGGACCCTAGGAAATGAGCAGTTCTTC
d_call: NA
v_call: TRBV27
j_call: TRBJ2-1
clone_size: few

cdr3_aa: CASSLRGGDFLKYF
cdr3_nt: TGTGCCAGCAGCTTACGTGGGGGCGATTTTCTTAAGTACTTC
d_call: NA
v_call: TRBV7-8
j_call: TRBJ2-4
clone_size: NA

cdr3_aa: CASSQGRGAAHGYGYTF
cdr3_nt: TGTGCCAGCAGCCAAGGAAGAGGGGCGGCCCATGGCTATGGCTACACCTTC
d_call: NA
v_call: TRBV14
j_call: TRBJ1-2
clone_size: few

cdr3_aa: CATNQKRETGELFF
cdr3_nt: TGTGCCACCAACCAAAAGAGAGAGACCGGGGAGCTGTTTTTT
d_call: NA
v_call: TRBV10-3
j_call: TRBJ2-2
clone_size: NA

cdr3_aa: CAWSTAWRVASGANVLTF
cdr3_nt: TGTGCCTGGAGTACGGCATGGAGGGTGGCTTCTGGGGCCAACGTCCTGACTTTC
d_call: NA
v_call: TRBV30
j_call: TRBJ2-6
clone_size: few

cdr3_aa: CASSFAGGGYTF
cdr3_nt: TGTGCCAGCAGCTTCGCCGGGGGTGGCTACACCTTC
d_call: NA
v_call: TRBV11-2
j_call: TRBJ1-2
clone_size: NA

cdr3_aa: CASSLEREQYF
cdr3_nt: TGTGCCAGCAGCTTAGAACGGGAGCAGTACTTC
d_call: NA
v_call: TRBV7-2
j_call: TRBJ2-7
clone_size: NA

cdr3_aa: CASKNRANTQYF
cdr3_nt: TGTGCCAGCAAAAACAGGGCTAATACGCAGTATTTT
d_call: NA
v_call: TRBV2
j_call: TRBJ2-3
clone_size: few

cdr3_aa: CSASSSYGYTF
cdr3_nt: TGCAGTGCTAGCTCCAGTTATGGCTACACCTTC
d_call: NA
v_call: TRBV20-1
j_call: TRBJ1-2
clone_size: NA

cdr3_aa: CASPPDRGRNTGELFF
cdr3_nt: TGTGCCAGCCCACCCGACAGGGGGCGCAACACCGGGGAGCTGTTTTTT
d_call: TRBD1
v_call: TRBV7-2
j_call: TRBJ2-2
clone_size: few

cdr3_aa: CASSVEATHTGELFF
cdr3_nt: TGTGCCAGCAGCGTAGAGGCTACTCACACCGGGGAGCTGTTTTTT
d_call: NA
v_call: TRBV9
j_call: TRBJ2-2
clone_size: NA

cdr3_aa: CASSYAPGRGQPQHF
cdr3_nt: TGTGCCAGCAGTTACGCTCCGGGACGAGGGCAGCCCCAGCATTTT
d_call: NA
v_call: TRBV6-5
j_call: TRBJ1-5
clone_size: NA

cdr3_aa: CASSSSANEKLFF
cdr3_nt: TGTGCCAGCAGCTCATCCGCTAATGAAAAACTGTTTTTT
d_call: NA
v_call: TRBV7-9
j_call: TRBJ1-4
clone_size: once

cdr3_aa: CASSRYTDTQYF
cdr3_nt: TGTGCCAGCAGCCGCTATACAGATACGCAGTATTTT
d_call: NA
v_call: TRBV7-2
j_call: TRBJ2-3
clone_size: NA

cdr3_aa: CASSGDREVANVLTF
cdr3_nt: TGTGCCAGCAGCGGCGACAGGGAAGTGGCCAACGTCCTGACTTTC
d_call: TRBD1
v_call: TRBV11-1
j_call: TRBJ2-6
clone_size: few

cdr3_aa: CASSQEQSSYNEQFF
cdr3_nt: TGCGCCAGCAGCCAAGAACAGAGCTCCTACAATGAGCAGTTCTTC
d_call: NA
v_call: TRBV4-1
j_call: TRBJ2-1
clone_size: few

cdr3_aa: CASSQPIAGGSGTQYF
cdr3_nt: TGTGCCAGCAGCCAACCTATAGCGGGGGGGTCAGGTACGCAGTATTTT
d_call: TRBD2
v_call: TRBV6-6
j_call: TRBJ2-3
clone_size: NA